This TCR beta chain appears in the sequencing data of a study of blood T cell repertoires in COVID-19. Overall study: Spain, Italy and the United States supplied samples that represented acute and convalescent COVID-19. T cells, B-cell-depleted T cells, or PBMCs supplied cDNA or gDNA.

Authors' processing steps: Estimation of nucleated cell counts was performed using reference gene primer amplification. Repertoires were generated with immunoSEQ multiplex PCR, while TCRdb's copy carries only in-frame clones and drops some. V, J and clone size reflect that table, while D and trimming were determined from the DNA. In the table there are approximately 270,000 clones, 91% of which are singletons. The CDR3 runs to 16 residues. V gave up 1 base and J gave up 0 bases; unmatched junction bases: 2. Germline loops: CDR1 SGHNT, CDR2 YENEEA. This chain uses TRBV11-3 with TRBJ2-3, with 9 bases fitting TRBD2. The receptor's source is a human donor in a cohort exposed to, infected with or recovered from COVID-19 (not recorded which). The donor label of this sample is uncertain. The sequencing sample was made of PBMCs or T cells enriched from blood (not recorded which). The CDR3 loop reads CASSLGLAGSTDTQYF. Here the CDR3 DNA reads TGTGCCAGCAGCTTAGGGCTAGCGGGGAGCACAGATACGCAGTATTTT.